This is a list of T cell receptor beta chains from one sample in a study of blood T cell repertoires in COVID-19. Repertoires were generated with immunoSEQ multiplex PCR, while TCRdb's copy carries only in-frame clones and drops some. In the table there are roughly 38,000 clones, about two thirds of which are singletons. Material: peripheral blood. The receptors originated from a man between 65 and 85 years old with COVID-19, enrolled during active disease. CDR3s leave out the opening cysteine and the closing phenylalanine or tryptophan.

TRBV2 ASRISQNYGYT
TRBV6-2/TRBV6-3 ASSYSETGELF
TRBV12-3/TRBV12-4 ASRLAGLETQY
TRBV4-2 ASSQDRNNGGYT
TRBV6-5 ASSLGAGIYGYT
TRBV11-3 ASSLEGRGSADTQY
TRBV15 ATSDPGQGDTGELF
TRBV2 ASIQGPASYEQY
TRBV24-1 ATSDWTGGNTGELF
TRBV24-1 ATSDLRQGNQPQH
TRBV5-4 ASSLAAGASTDTQY
TRBV30 AWSPTGNVGTEAF
TRBV2 ASPPGPQETQY
TRBV10-3 AVGQAMNTEAF
TRBV28 ASSEHYGYT
TRBV24-1 ATSDLAGGPNTGELF
TRBV25-1 ASSVRWSSYNEQF
TRBV24-1 ATREFTGPHREETQY
TRBV14 ASSQDRQLEAF
TRBV19 ASSLRDFNTGELF
TRBV5-1 ASSQSQAYYGYT
TRBV18 ASSPPGVYEQY